This passage covers 7 T cell receptor beta chains from one sample sequenced in a study of T cells in Graves' hyperthyroidism and ophthalmopathy. TCR beta CDR3 regions were amplified from RNA. Primed by the HTBI set, a first-round RT-PCR was run on the TCR CDR3. TCRdb reprocessed the multiplex PCR reads with MiXCR, giving one entry per CDR3 protein. This table has over 500,000 distinct CDR3 sequences, around 15% appearing once. The sample comprised blood. Source of these receptors: a woman aged 40 to 50 with Graves' hyperthyroidism.

This clonotype was detected many times. V is TRBV28 and J is TRBJ1-1, with D perhaps TRBD1 (6 bases). Trimming stripped 9 bases from V and 2 bases from J, with 10 bases between. In germline, CDR1 is MDHEN, CDR2 SYDVKM. CDR3 length equals 12 residues. The DNA of the CDR3 is TGTGCCAGTATACAGGGAAACACTGAAGCTTTCTTT. Its translation: CASIQGNTEAFF.

This clonotype was seen repeatedly, ten times or more. The chain is built from TRBV12-3 or TRBV12-4 and TRBJ1-2; 7 bases agree with TRBD1. The length of the CDR3 is 15 residues. J gave up 8 bases and V 4 bases, and 13 bases lay outside the gene matches. The CDR3 sequence is CASSSLRQGGGGYTF. DNA for the CDR3: TGTGCCAGCAGTTCATTACGACAGGGAGGGGGCGGCTACACCTTC.

This clonotype was detected many times. V usage is TRBV7-2 and J usage is TRBJ2-4; possibly TRBD2 for D (6 bases). Germline V lookup: CDR1 SGHTA, CDR2 FQGNSA. CDR3 size: 16 residues. Trimming stripped 3 bases from V and 0 bases from J, with 12 bases between. The CDR3 DNA reads as TGTGCCAGCAGCTTCGGAGGGACCCTAGCCAAAAACATTCAGTACTTC. It translates to CASSFGGTLAKNIQYF.

This clonotype was observed many times. This sequence joins TRBV6-1 and TRBJ2-1; 9 nucleotides align to TRBD1. CDR1 MNHNS and CDR2 SASEGT come from the germline V gene. This CDR3 has 14 amino acids. The trim removed 7 bases at V and 2 bases at J, leaving 3 bases unmatched. The CDR3 loop is CASTRQGAYNEQFF. Written as DNA, the CDR3 is TGTGCCAGCACCCGACAGGGGGCCTACAATGAGCAGTTCTTC.

This clonotype was counted at least ten times. V is TRBV5-1 and J is TRBJ2-2; D is possibly TRBD1 (7 bases). Trimming stripped 1 base from V and 5 bases from J, with 12 bases between. The germline V gene has CDR1 SGHRS and CDR2 YFSETQ. The CDR3 spans 15 residues. The CDR3 loop reads CASSLRQGGTGELFF. The DNA of the CDR3 is TGCGCCAGCAGCTTGAGGCAGGGGGGAACCGGGGAGCTGTTTTTT. Using reference TRBV5-1 and TRBJ2-2 for the parts outside the CDR3, the full variable domain is KAGVTQTPRYLIKTRGQQVTLSCSPISGHRSVSWYQQTPGQGLQFLFEYFSETQRNKGNFPGRFSGRQFSNSRSEMNVSTLELGDSALYLCASSLRQGGTGELFFGEGSRLTVL.

This clonotype was counted between two and nine times. The rearrangement joins TRBV28 to TRBJ2-5; a weak D match, TRBD2 (5 bases). V lost 4 bases and J 1 base, leaving 13 bases between the germline ends. Per germline, CDR1 MDHEN and CDR2 SYDVKM. The CDR3 has 15 amino acids. CDR3 in DNA: TGTGCCAGCAGTTCTTTAGAGGCGGGCCAAGAGACCCAGTACTTC. The encoded protein is CASSSLEAGQETQYF. Full variable domain (rest looked up from reference TRBV28 and TRBJ2-5): DVKVTQSSRYLVKRTGEKVFLECVQDMDHENMFWYRQDPGLGLRLIYFSYDVKMKEKGDIPEGYSVSREKKERFSLILESASTNQTSMYLCASSSLEAGQETQYFGPGTRLLVL.

The chain carries TRBV20-1 and TRBJ2-1; 9 nucleotides match TRBD1. The CDR3 runs 15 residues. V was pared by 6 bases and J by 0 bases, with 6 bases of the junction left unmatched. The germline CDR1 and CDR2 sequences are DFQATT and SNEGSKA (reference sequence). The CDR3 DNA sequence: TGCAGTGCAACACAGGGGGCCGGCTCCTACAATGAGCAGTTCTTC. This codes for CSATQGAGSYNEQFF.